Listed below are T cell receptor beta chains from one sample, sequenced in a study of T cells in tuberculosis. Profiling relied on immunoSEQ multiplex PCR, and the TCRdb table lists in-frame clones only, not all of them. The table records about 30,000 clones, approximately 94% of them present only once. Input material: PBMCs. The receptors were gathered from a donor aged 10-35 years with latent tuberculosis or without tuberculosis infection. Both conserved end residues are part of each CDR3. A D gene is named only where the DNA matches it firmly. Size is stated for part of the rows, as once, few or many counts, or as a class when the clone is expanded.

d_gene	abundance	v_gene	j_gene	CDR3aa	CDR3nt
TRBD1	once	TRBV5-1	TRBJ2-1	CASSPDRDDEQFF	TGCGCCAGCAGCCCGGACAGGGACGATGAGCAGTTCTTC
TRBD1	-	TRBV28	TRBJ1-2	CASSFHGQGVVYTF	TGTGCCAGCAGTTTCCATGGACAGGGGGTTGTCTACACCTTC
TRBD1	-	TRBV14	TRBJ2-7	CASSQPGQLFKQYF	TGTGCCAGCAGCCAGCCGGGACAGTTGTTCAAGCAGTACTTC
TRBD1	-	TRBV6-1	TRBJ2-2	CASIRDRYTGELFF	TGTGCCAGCATCCGGGACAGATACACCGGGGAGCTGTTTTTT
-	-	TRBV7-6	TRBJ2-1	CASSPLGRPYNEQFF	TGTGCCAGCAGCCCCTTGGGGCGACCCTACAATGAGCAGTTCTTC
-	-	TRBV11-2	TRBJ2-2	CASSFDTRMNTGELFF	TGTGCCAGCAGCTTTGACACCCGGATGAACACCGGGGAGCTGTTTTTT
-	once	TRBV15	TRBJ2-7	CATSRGRSGYEQYF	TGTGCCACCAGCAGAGGTCGATCAGGCTACGAGCAGTACTTC
-	-	TRBV28	TRBJ1-4	CASRLLPGSNEKLFF	TGTGCCAGCAGGCTACTCCCCGGGAGTAATGAAAAACTGTTTTTT
TRBD2	-	TRBV5-1	TRBJ2-7	CASSLVAGEYEQYF	TGCGCCAGCAGCTTAGTAGCGGGAGAGTACGAGCAGTACTTC
-	-	TRBV7-9	TRBJ2-7	CASSLITATYEQYF	TGTGCCAGCAGCTTAATAACAGCCACCTACGAGCAGTACTTC
-	-	TRBV18	TRBJ2-5	CASSLERGKQETQYF	TGTGCCAGCTCACTAGAGAGAGGGAAACAAGAGACCCAGTACTTC
-	-	TRBV5-4	TRBJ2-7	CASSWGDSSYEQYF	TGTGCCAGCAGCTGGGGGGACAGCTCCTACGAGCAGTACTTC
-	-	TRBV20-1	TRBJ2-7	CSAKTGYEQYF	TGCAGTGCCAAGACAGGTTACGAGCAGTACTTC
-	-	TRBV18	TRBJ1-4	CASSPQAQGNEKLFF	TGTGCCAGCTCACCTCAGGCACAGGGTAATGAAAAACTGTTTTTT
-	-	TRBV19	TRBJ1-5	CASSPREGNQPQHF	TGTGCCAGTAGTCCCCGGGAGGGGAATCAGCCCCAGCATTTT
TRBD1	-	TRBV27	TRBJ1-4	CASSPWTGRATNEKLFF	TGTGCCAGCAGTCCGTGGACAGGGCGGGCAACTAATGAAAAACTGTTTTTT
-	-	TRBV5-6	TRBJ2-5	CASSYPVAREKETQYF	TGTGCCAGCAGTTATCCGGTCGCGCGGGAAAAAGAGACCCAGTACTTC
-	-	TRBV6-1	TRBJ2-3	CASSFTGVADTQYF	TGTGCCAGCAGCTTCACAGGAGTTGCGGATACGCAGTATTTT
TRBD2	-	TRBV10-3	TRBJ2-7	CAIGPAAGVEEQYF	TGTGCCATCGGACCAGCAGCGGGAGTAGAAGAGCAGTACTTC
-	-	TRBV11-2	TRBJ2-7	CASSLIGVYEQYF	TGTGCCAGCAGCTTGATAGGGGTCTACGAGCAGTACTTC
-	-	TRBV25-1	TRBJ2-7	CASSGHWGDPGLSKQYF	TGTGCCAGCAGTGGTCATTGGGGGGATCCGGGACTCAGTAAGCAGTACTTC
-	-	TRBV5-1	TRBJ2-7	CASSLRLGRDGEQYF	TGCGCCAGCAGCTTGCGACTAGGAAGGGATGGGGAGCAGTACTTC
TRBD1	-	TRBV30	TRBJ1-2	CAWIRQGNYGYTF	TGTGCCTGGATCCGACAGGGGAACTATGGCTACACCTTC
-	-	TRBV7-2	TRBJ2-5	CASSLGLGPETQYF	TGTGCCAGCAGCTTAGGATTGGGGCCGGAGACCCAGTACTTC
TRBD1	-	TRBV7-8	TRBJ1-1	CASSPYPQGATEAFF	TGTGCCAGCAGCCCTTACCCACAGGGGGCCACTGAAGCTTTCTTT
-	once	TRBV6-1	TRBJ2-1	CASRDVGGVDEQFF	TGTGCCAGCAGGGACGTGGGCGGGGTGGATGAGCAGTTCTTC
-	-	TRBV25-1	TRBJ2-1	CASSDPADLLSYNEQFF	TGTGCCAGCAGTGACCCCGCTGATCTACTCTCCTACAATGAGCAGTTCTTC
-	-	TRBV5-6	TRBJ2-4	CASSSFTKNIQYF	TGTGCCAGCAGCTCCTTTACCAAAAACATTCAGTACTTC
TRBD1	-	TRBV7-3	TRBJ2-2	CASSSTGGYTGELFF	TGTGCCAGCAGCTCGACAGGGGGTTACACCGGGGAGCTGTTTTTT
TRBD1	-	TRBV19	TRBJ2-5	CASSYRDRDGETQYF	TGTGCCAGTAGTTACCGGGACAGGGATGGAGAGACCCAGTACTTC
-	-	TRBV2	TRBJ1-4	CASTPVNEKLFF	TGTGCCAGCACCCCCGTTAATGAAAAACTGTTTTTT
TRBD1	-	TRBV7-3	TRBJ2-7	CASSLNRGNEQYF	TGTGCCAGCAGCTTGAACAGGGGGAACGAGCAGTACTTC
-	-	TRBV7-2	TRBJ2-2	CASRSTRGYTGELFF	TGTGCCAGCAGAAGTACGCGGGGTTACACCGGGGAGCTGTTTTTT
-	-	TRBV5-1	TRBJ1-2	CASSLGVYGYTF	TGCGCCAGCAGCTTGGGAGTCTATGGCTACACCTTC
TRBD1	-	TRBV27	TRBJ1-2	CASAPGGFNYGYTF	TGTGCCAGCGCACCAGGGGGCTTTAACTATGGCTACACCTTC
TRBD1	-	TRBV28	TRBJ1-5	CASSFLGGPQPQHF	TGTGCCAGCAGTTTTTTAGGGGGCCCTCAGCCCCAGCATTTT
-	-	TRBV28	TRBJ2-3	CASSFGNGKTDTQYF	TGTGCCAGCAGTTTCGGTAACGGGAAAACAGATACGCAGTATTTT
TRBD1	-	TRBV7-9	TRBJ1-1	CASSTQGGTEAFF	TGTGCCAGCAGCACACAGGGGGGCACTGAAGCTTTCTTT
-	once	TRBV4-2	TRBJ2-7	CASSQAGLLGTSYEQYF	TGTGCCAGCAGCCAAGCCGGCTTACTAGGGACTTCCTACGAGCAGTACTTC
-	-	TRBV4-1	TRBJ2-1	CASSQDPRGADNEQFF	TGCGCCAGCAGCCAAGACCCCCGGGGGGCAGACAATGAGCAGTTCTTC
TRBD2	-	TRBV11-3	TRBJ2-1	CASSSGRGYNEQFF	TGTGCCAGCAGCTCGGGGAGGGGTTACAATGAGCAGTTCTTC
TRBD2	-	TRBV5-1	TRBJ2-7	CASSLTSGRPYEQYF	TGCGCCAGCAGCTTGACTAGCGGGAGGCCTTACGAGCAGTACTTC